This TCR beta chain was recorded in a study of T cells after yellow fever vaccination. Across the whole study: Any fraction with a low cell number was prepared using SMART-Seq v4 Ultra Low Input.

The TCR cDNA carried a universal primer site and UMIs from 5'RACE template switching. A single record per CDR3 protein comes from TCRdb applying MiXCR to the 5' RACE reads. Of some 73,000 distinct CDR3 sequences listed, approximately 7.5% are singletons. Germline CDR1 and CDR2: MNHNY and SVGAGI (reference sequence). The length of the CDR3 is 14 residues. V shed 5 bases and J 2 bases; nucleotides not matched to a gene: 4. Broader study findings: Booster samples showed a return of most primary-vaccination clones (roughly 96% CD4, about 87% CD8). Peak timing came faster in the weaker secondary response, day 5 versus 15.

With regard to this clonotype: What it binds is not known.

The source material was CD8+ T cells sorted from PBMCs, sampled on the day of the yellow fever booster vaccination. This sequence was found in a man between 25 and 39 years old who received the YFV17D yellow fever vaccine. This rearrangement joins TRBV6-6 to TRBJ2-5; 8 bases align to TRBD2. CDR3 nucleotides: TGTGCCAGCAGTCTAGGACTAGCACAAGAGACCCAGTACTTC. Protein: CASSLGLAQETQYF.